The 8 T cell receptor beta chains below were found in one sample sequenced in a study of technical replicates of blood from several donors (dated by TCRdb to about 2017). The library was generated by the immunoSEQ multiplex PCR assay. Here the immuneACCESS table is served through TCRdb, limited to in-frame sequences with V and J called. Missing clones are a known gap in these copies; in checked studies unresolved V genes cover under half, and the rest lacks a known reason. The sample includes some 80,000 clones, with about 91% observed a single time. The top ten constitute around 0.3% of the sample. Sequencing was done on a sample of T cells isolated from PBMCs. Receptors originate from a human donor in good health.

The chain carries TRBV4-2 and TRBJ1-1; TRBD1 aligns across 9 bases. V was clipped by 1 base and J by 4 bases; unmatched bases: 10. Germline lookup yields CDR1 LGHNA and CDR2 YNFKEQ. CDR3 length equals 17 residues. The CDR3 protein is CASSQVGPPGQGTEAFF. In DNA form, the CDR3 reads TGTGCCAGCAGCCAAGTAGGCCCGCCGGGACAGGGCACTGAAGCTTTCTTT.

The V and J genes are TRBV15 and TRBJ1-1; a possible D gene is TRBD1 (5 bases). Germline V gives CDR1 LNHNV, CDR2 YYDKDF (reference sequence). This CDR3 is 13 amino acids long. Trimming removed 0 bases at V and 6 bases at J, with 8 bases between. The CDR3 region is CATSRDRGAEAFF. CDR3 coding DNA: TGTGCCACCAGCAGAGATCGGGGGGCTGAAGCTTTCTTT.

The V and J genes are TRBV5-4 and TRBJ2-3; maybe TRBD2 (6 bases). The CDR3 is 15 residues long. Germline CDR1 and CDR2: SGHNT and YYREEE (reference sequence). Between the trimmed V and J ends, which lost 0 bases and 4 bases, there was a span of 12 bases. CDR3 bases: TGTGCCAGCAGCTTGGGCGGGATAAGGGCAGATACGCAGTATTTT. Its translation is CASSLGGIRADTQYF.

This sequence joins TRBV7-2 and TRBJ2-2, with 9 bases aligning to TRBD2. V gave up 5 bases and J gave up 4 bases; unmatched junction bases: 14. In germline, CDR1 is SGHTA, CDR2 FQGNSA. The CDR3 is 18 residues long. In DNA form, the CDR3 reads TGTGCCAGCAGCCTACTCGTAGCTAGCGGGACTTTCACCGGGGAGCTGTTTTTT. Amino acid sequence: CASSLLVASGTFTGELFF. Variable domain in full (rest from reference TRBV7-2 and TRBJ2-2): GAGVSQSPSNKVTEKGKDVELRCDPISGHTALYWYRQSLGQGLEFLIYFQGNSAPDKSGLPSDRFSAERTGGSVSTLTIQRTQQEDSAVYLCASSLLVASGTFTGELFFGEGSRLTVL.

The chain has TRBV7-9 and TRBJ1-1, with 7 bases lining up with TRBD1. With 4 bases clipped from V and 5 bases from J, the junction kept 7 bases outside the gene matches. Germline CDR1 is SEHNR and CDR2 is FQNEAQ (reference sequence). The CDR3 has 14 residues. CDR3 bases: TGTGCCAGCAGCTCCAGCAGGGGGGAGACTGAAGCTTTCTTT. This encodes CASSSSRGETEAFF.

The CDR3 DNA sequence: TGTGCCAGCAGCCACGGGACTAGCGGTATCTTAGTAGGAGGGAATGAGCAGTTCTTC. It translates to CASSHGTSGILVGGNEQFF. The chain carries TRBV7-3 and TRBJ2-1; 11 positions agree with TRBD2. Per germline, CDR1 SGHTA and CDR2 FQGTGA. This CDR3 contains 19 residues. Germline trimming cut 5 bases from V and 7 bases from J; bases unmatched to any gene: 19.

J is TRBJ2-2 and V is TRBV28; 7 positions match TRBD1. The J segment lost 6 bases and the V segment lost 6 bases, leaving 7 bases of the junction unmatched. Germline CDR1 reads MDHEN; CDR2 reads SYDVKM. The CDR3 length is 14 residues. The CDR3 protein is CASSTDREAGELFF. CDR3 nucleotides: TGTGCCAGCAGCACCGACAGGGAAGCCGGGGAGCTGTTTTTT.

The CDR3 here is CASSPSRGASYEQYF. As DNA, the CDR3 is TGTGCCAGCAGCCCGTCCCGGGGGGCTTCCTACGAGCAGTACTTC. The J gene is TRBJ2-7, the V gene TRBV7-2; perhaps TRBD2 as D (7 bases). Per germline, CDR1 SGHTA and CDR2 FQGNSA. V lost 5 bases to trimming and J lost 1 base, with 15 bases between them. This CDR3 is 15 amino acids long.